This is a list of T cell receptor beta chains from one sample in a study of T cell repertoires in cytomegalovirus infection. Using its own MiXCR run on the reads, TCRdb lists one record per CDR3 protein. The sample consists of 200,000 to 300,000 distinct CDR3 sequences, approximately 10% of them appearing once. Sequencing was performed on PBMCs. Source of these receptors: a human donor in good health (CMV status not recorded). Some clones in this sample may be carry-over from other donors' samples. Both conserved end residues are part of each CDR3. Fields, in order: J gene, clone size, V gene, CDR3 protein. Where a row states a size, it is once, few, many or the class of an expanded clone; other rows omit it.

>TRBJ2-3|NA|TRBV6-5
CASSSSITDTQYF
>TRBJ1-5|NA|TRBV6-6
CASRAETGPFYSNQPQHF
>TRBJ1-1|NA|TRBV28
CASSFGQGRFTEAFF
>TRBJ2-5|many|TRBV7-2
CASSFGGGAQTQYF
>TRBJ1-1|NA|TRBV6-5
CASSEDRGLQAAFF
>TRBJ2-2|many|TRBV6-2/TRBV6-3
CASSYTGVGGELFF
>TRBJ1-5|many|TRBV7-2
CASSARTGPEGPQHF
>TRBJ2-5|many|TRBV15
CATSRVVQETQYF
>TRBJ1-2|many|TRBV7-2
CASSLLFGGKINYGYTF
>TRBJ2-1|few|TRBV27
CATSGTRSYNEQFF
>TRBJ2-2|many|TRBV28
CASTGVGGQNTGELFF
>TRBJ2-1|many|TRBV7-2
CASSLVQAAVGNEQFF
>TRBJ2-3|few|TRBV29-1
CSVRRRGTDTQYF
>TRBJ2-7|many|TRBV12-3/TRBV12-4
CASSPTGGVSYEQYF
>TRBJ1-5|NA|TRBV29-1
CSVGGQQTNQPQHF
>TRBJ2-4|few|TRBV7-8
CASSWGGGAAKNIQYF
>TRBJ1-2|NA|TRBV28
CATGGSEGYYGYTF
>TRBJ1-1|NA|TRBV5-1
CASSLAPGQSLTEAFF
>TRBJ2-6|NA|TRBV7-2
CASRKGLHSGANVLTF
>TRBJ2-5|many|TRBV2
CASSNAPGGLLKETQYF
>TRBJ2-5|many|TRBV7-2
CASTRSGVETQYF